This TCR beta chain was recorded in a study of T-cell reconstitution after alpha-beta-depleted transplantation in children. The library targeted TCRbeta and was prepared with unique molecular identifiers. TCRdb re-derived calls from the PCR reads in MiXCR, one entry per CDR3 protein. The sample records about 200,000 distinct CDR3 sequences, roughly 6.6% being singletons. Concerning this clonotype itself: What it recognizes is unknown.

Findings of the study overall: The high TCRbeta diversity at day 60 in some patients came from surviving recipient T cells and thymic progenitors. Among T cells one year after transplant, newly produced cells accounted for most counts and diversity. It was reported that alpha-beta T cells came from several hundred expanded graft clones (about two months after transplant).

Germline CDR1 MNHNS, CDR2 SASEGT. With V trimmed by 6 bases and J by 1 base, 6 bases remained unmatched. CDR3 length: 16 amino acids. The material sequenced was PBMCs, taken before TCRalphabeta/CD19-depleted stem cell transplant. This chain joins TRBV6-1 and TRBJ2-5, with 12 positions matching TRBD2. This receptor was identified in a boy between 2 and 15 years old with acute lymphoblastic leukemia, due to receive a stem cell transplant. The CDR3 protein is CASRTSGGLFQETQYF. The DNA of the CDR3 is TGTGCCAGCAGAACTAGCGGGGGGCTGTTCCAAGAGACCCAGTACTTC.